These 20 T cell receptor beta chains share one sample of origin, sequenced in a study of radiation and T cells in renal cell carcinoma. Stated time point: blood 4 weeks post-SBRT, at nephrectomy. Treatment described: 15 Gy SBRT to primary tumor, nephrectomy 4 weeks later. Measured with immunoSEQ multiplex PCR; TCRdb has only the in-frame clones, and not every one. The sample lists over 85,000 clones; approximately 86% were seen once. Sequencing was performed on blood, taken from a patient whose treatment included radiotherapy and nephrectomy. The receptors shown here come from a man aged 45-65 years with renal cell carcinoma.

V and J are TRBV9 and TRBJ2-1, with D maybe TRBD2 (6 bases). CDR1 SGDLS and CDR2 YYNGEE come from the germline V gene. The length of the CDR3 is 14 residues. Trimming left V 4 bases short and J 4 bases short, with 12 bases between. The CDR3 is CASSLRDSYNEQFF. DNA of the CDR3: TGTGCCAGCAGCCTCCGGGACTCTTACAATGAGCAGTTCTTC.

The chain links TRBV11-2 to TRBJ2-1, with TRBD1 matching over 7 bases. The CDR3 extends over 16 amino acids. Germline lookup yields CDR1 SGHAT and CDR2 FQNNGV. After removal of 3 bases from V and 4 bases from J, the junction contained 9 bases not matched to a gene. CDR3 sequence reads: CASSFEGAVTYNEQFF. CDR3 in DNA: TGTGCCAGCAGCTTTGAGGGGGCAGTTACTTACAATGAGCAGTTCTTC.

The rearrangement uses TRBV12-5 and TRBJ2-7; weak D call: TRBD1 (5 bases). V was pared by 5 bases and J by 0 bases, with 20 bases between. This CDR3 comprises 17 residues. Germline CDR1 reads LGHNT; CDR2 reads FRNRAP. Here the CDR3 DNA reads TGTGCTAGTGGTCCTCAACCCACAGGTCCGAGCTCCTACGAGCAGTACTTC. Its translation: CASGPQPTGPSSYEQYF.

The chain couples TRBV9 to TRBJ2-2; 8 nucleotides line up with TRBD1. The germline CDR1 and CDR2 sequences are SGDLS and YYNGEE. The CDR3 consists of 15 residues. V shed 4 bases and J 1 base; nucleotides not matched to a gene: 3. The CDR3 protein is CASSLGTGNTGELFF. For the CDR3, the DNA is TGTGCCAGCAGCCTGGGGACAGGGAACACCGGGGAGCTGTTTTTT.

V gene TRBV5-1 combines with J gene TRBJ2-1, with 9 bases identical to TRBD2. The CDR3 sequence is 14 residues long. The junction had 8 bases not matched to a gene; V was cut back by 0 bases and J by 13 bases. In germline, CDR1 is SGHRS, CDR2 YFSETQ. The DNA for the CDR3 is TGCGCCAGCAGCTTGGCATCGCGGGGGGGCACCCAGTTCTTC. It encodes CASSLASRGGTQFF. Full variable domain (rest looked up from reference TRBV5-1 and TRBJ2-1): KAGVTQTPRYLIKTRGQQVTLSCSPISGHRSVSWYQQTPGQGLQFLFEYFSETQRNKGNFPGRFSGRQFSNSRSEMNVSTLELGDSALYLCASSLASRGGTQFFGPGTRLTVL.

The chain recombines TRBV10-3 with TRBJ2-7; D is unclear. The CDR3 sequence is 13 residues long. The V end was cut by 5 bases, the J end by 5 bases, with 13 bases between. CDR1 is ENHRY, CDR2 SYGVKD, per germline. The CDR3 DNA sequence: TGTGCCATCAGTTCCCCCCTAGGCCACGAGCAGTACTTC. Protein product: CAISSPLGHEQYF.

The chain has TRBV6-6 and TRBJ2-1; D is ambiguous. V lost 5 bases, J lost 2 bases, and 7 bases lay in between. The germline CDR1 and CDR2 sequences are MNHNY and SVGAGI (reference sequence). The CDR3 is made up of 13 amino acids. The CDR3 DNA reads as TGTGCCAGCAGTCCCGGAACCTACAATGAGCAGTTCTTC. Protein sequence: CASSPGTYNEQFF.

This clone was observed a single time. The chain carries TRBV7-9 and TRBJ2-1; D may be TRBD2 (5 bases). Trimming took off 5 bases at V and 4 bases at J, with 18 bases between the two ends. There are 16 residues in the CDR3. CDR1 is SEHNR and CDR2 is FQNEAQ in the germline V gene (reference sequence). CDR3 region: CASSLSRTHFYNEQFF. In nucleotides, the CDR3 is TGTGCCAGCAGCCTTAGCCGGACTCACTTTTACAATGAGCAGTTCTTC.

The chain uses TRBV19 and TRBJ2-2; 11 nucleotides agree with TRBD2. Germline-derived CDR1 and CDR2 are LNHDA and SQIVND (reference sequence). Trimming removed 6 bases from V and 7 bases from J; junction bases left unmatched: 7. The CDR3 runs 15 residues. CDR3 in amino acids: CASSTSGGHLGELFF. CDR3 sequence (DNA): TGTGCCAGTAGCACTAGCGGGGGACACCTCGGGGAGCTGTTTTTT.

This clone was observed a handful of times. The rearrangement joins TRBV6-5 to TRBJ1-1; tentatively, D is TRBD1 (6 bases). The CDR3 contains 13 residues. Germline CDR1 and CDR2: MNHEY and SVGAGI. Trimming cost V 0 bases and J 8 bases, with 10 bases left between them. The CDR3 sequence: CASSYSGDKEAFF. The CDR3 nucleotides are TGTGCCAGCAGTTACTCAGGGGACAAGGAAGCTTTCTTT.

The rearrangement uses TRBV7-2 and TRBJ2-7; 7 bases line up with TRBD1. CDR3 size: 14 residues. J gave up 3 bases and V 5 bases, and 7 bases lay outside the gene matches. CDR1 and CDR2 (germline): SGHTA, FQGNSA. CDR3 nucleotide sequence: TGTGCCAGCAGCGGTACAGGGGCGAACTACGAGCAGTACTTC. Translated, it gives CASSGTGANYEQYF.

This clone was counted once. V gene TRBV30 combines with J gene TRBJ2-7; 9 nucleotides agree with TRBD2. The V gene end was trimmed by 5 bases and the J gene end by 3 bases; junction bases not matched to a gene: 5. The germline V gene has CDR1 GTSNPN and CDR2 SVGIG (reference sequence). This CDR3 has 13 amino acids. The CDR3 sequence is CAWDRTSVYEQYF. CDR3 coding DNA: TGTGCCTGGGACCGGACTAGCGTCTACGAGCAGTACTTC. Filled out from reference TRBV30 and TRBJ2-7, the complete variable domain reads SQTIHQWPATLVQPVGSPLSLECTVEGTSNPNLYWYRQAAGRGLQLLFYSVGIGQISSEVPQNLSASRPQDRQFILSSKKLLLSDSGFYLCAWDRTSVYEQYFGPGTRLTVT.

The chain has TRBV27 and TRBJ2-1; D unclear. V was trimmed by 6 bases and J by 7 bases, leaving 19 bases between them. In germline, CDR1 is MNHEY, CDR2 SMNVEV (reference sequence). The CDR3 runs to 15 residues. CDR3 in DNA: TGTGCCAGCAGCCAAATAGTCCTTGGGTCGAATGAGCAGTTCTTC. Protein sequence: CASSQIVLGSNEQFF.

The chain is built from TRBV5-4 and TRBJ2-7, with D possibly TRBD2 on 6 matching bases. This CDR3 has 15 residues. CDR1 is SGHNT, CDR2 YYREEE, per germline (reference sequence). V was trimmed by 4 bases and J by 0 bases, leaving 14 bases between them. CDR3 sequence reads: CASSGGTDVSYEQYF. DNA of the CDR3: TGTGCCAGCAGCGGAGGGACTGACGTCTCCTACGAGCAGTACTTC.

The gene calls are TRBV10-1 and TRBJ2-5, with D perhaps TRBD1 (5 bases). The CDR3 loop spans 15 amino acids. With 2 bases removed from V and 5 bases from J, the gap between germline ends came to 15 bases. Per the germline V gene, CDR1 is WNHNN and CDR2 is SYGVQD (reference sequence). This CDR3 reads CASSEVQGLGETQYF. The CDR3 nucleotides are TGCGCCAGCAGTGAGGTCCAGGGCCTAGGGGAGACCCAGTACTTC.

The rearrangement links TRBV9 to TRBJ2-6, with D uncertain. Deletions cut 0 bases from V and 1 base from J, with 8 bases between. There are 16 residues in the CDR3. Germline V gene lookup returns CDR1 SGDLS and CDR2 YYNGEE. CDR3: CASSVGLGSGANVLTF. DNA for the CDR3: TGTGCCAGCAGCGTAGGGCTGGGGTCTGGGGCCAACGTCCTGACTTTC.

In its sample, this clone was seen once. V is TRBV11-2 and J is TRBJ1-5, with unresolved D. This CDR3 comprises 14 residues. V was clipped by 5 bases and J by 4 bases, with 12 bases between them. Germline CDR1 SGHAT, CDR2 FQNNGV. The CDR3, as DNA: TGTGCCAGCAGCGGGTCAGGACGAAATCAGCCCCAGCATTTT. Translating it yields CASSGSGRNQPQHF.

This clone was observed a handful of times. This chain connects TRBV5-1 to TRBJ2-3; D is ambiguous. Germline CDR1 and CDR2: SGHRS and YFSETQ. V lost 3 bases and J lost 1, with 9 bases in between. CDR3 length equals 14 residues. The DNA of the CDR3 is TGCGCCAGCAGCTGGACGAGCCGCACAGATACGCAGTATTTT. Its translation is CASSWTSRTDTQYF.

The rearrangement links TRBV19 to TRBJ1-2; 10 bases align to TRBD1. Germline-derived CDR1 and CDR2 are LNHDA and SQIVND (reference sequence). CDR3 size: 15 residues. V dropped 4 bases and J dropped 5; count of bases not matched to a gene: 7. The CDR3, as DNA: TGTGCCAGTAGTACCGTACGGACAGGGGGGTATGGCTACACCTTC. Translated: CASSTVRTGGYGYTF.

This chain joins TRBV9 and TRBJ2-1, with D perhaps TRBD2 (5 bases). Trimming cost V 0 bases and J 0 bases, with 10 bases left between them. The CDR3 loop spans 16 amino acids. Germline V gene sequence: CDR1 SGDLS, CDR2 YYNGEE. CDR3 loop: CASSVATGSSYNEQFF. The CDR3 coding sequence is TGTGCCAGCAGCGTAGCTACTGGGAGCTCCTACAATGAGCAGTTCTTC. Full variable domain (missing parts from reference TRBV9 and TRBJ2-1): DSGVTQTPKHLITATGQRVTLRCSPRSGDLSVYWYQQSLDQGLQFLIQYYNGEERAKGNILERFSAQQFPDLHSELNLSSLELGDSALYFCASSVATGSSYNEQFFGPGTRLTVL.